The rows below give T cell receptor beta chains drawn from one sample of a study of CD8+ T cells in alopecia areata. Generated by immunoSEQ multiplex PCR, the TCRdb table keeps only in-frame clones and is missing some. The repertoire has some 160,000 clones, 50% to 70% of them found once; the top ten carry roughly 0.91%. Sequenced here: CD4+ T cells sorted from blood, sampled at week 4, from a patient treated with tofacitinib. These receptors were obtained from a human donor with alopecia areata. CDR3s include the opening cysteine and the closing phenylalanine or tryptophan. The D gene is left open where the match is weak. Some rows mark clone size as missing; the rest say once, few, many or name a class of expanded clone.

TRBJ1-5	few	.	TRBV21-1	CASKTGRNQPQHF	TGTGCCAGCAAAACTGGACGCAATCAGCCCCAGCATTTT
TRBJ2-7	few	.	TRBV7-9	CASSPRGVGASYEQYF	TGTGCCAGCAGTCCCCGCGGCGTGGGGGCAAGCTACGAGCAGTACTTC
TRBJ2-2	few	.	TRBV14	CASSQVRAGELFF	TGTGCCAGCAGCCAAGTTCGGGCCGGGGAGCTGTTTTTT
TRBJ1-2	.	.	TRBV15	CATSRAAYDGYTF	TGTGCCACCAGCAGGGCAGCGTACGATGGCTACACCTTC
TRBJ1-2	few	.	TRBV4-3	CASSQDDRTYGYTF	TGCGCCAGCAGCCAAGATGACAGGACCTATGGCTACACCTTC
TRBJ1-2	.	.	TRBV30	CAWSFGRARNYGYTF	TGTGCCTGGAGTTTCGGCAGGGCCCGGAACTATGGCTACACCTTC
TRBJ2-7	.	.	TRBV5-1	CASSGGYPPYEQYF	TGCGCCAGCAGCGGAGGGTATCCTCCCTACGAGCAGTACTTC
TRBJ2-7	few	.	TRBV23-1	CASSLKQGNSYEQYF	TGCGCCAGCAGTCTAAAACAGGGCAACTCCTACGAGCAGTACTTC
TRBJ1-2	.	TRBD1	TRBV30	CAWSLRQGSYTF	TGTGCCTGGAGTCTAAGACAGGGGAGCTACACCTTC
TRBJ2-3	once	.	TRBV13	CASSFVTGPLGTDTQYF	TGTGCCAGCAGCTTCGTCACAGGCCCTCTGGGCACAGATACGCAGTATTTT
TRBJ2-4	.	TRBD1	TRBV5-1	CASSRQGADIQYF	TGCGCCAGCAGCCGACAGGGGGCGGACATTCAGTACTTC
TRBJ1-5	.	.	TRBV6-1	CASSDRYSYQPQHF	TGTGCCAGCAGTGACCGATACAGCTATCAGCCCCAGCATTTT
TRBJ2-1	.	.	TRBV29-1	CSFGGPSSYNEQFF	TGCAGCTTCGGAGGGCCTAGCTCCTACAATGAGCAGTTCTTC
TRBJ1-5	.	.	TRBV30	CAWSTGQHHQPQHF	TGTGCCTGGAGTACAGGACAGCATCATCAGCCCCAGCATTTT
TRBJ2-7	.	.	TRBV13	CASSFAGRTYEQYF	TGTGCCAGCAGCTTCGCAGGGAGGACCTACGAGCAGTACTTC
TRBJ1-1	.	TRBD1	TRBV29-1	CSVWTGEAFF	TGCAGCGTTTGGACAGGGGAAGCTTTCTTT
TRBJ2-5	.	.	TRBV5-1	CASSRGALETQYF	TGCGCCAGCAGCCGGGGGGCCTTGGAGACCCAGTACTTC
TRBJ2-7	.	TRBD2	TRBV6-6	CASTLWGGDSYEQYF	TGTGCCAGCACCCTTTGGGGGGGGGACTCCTACGAGCAGTACTTC
TRBJ1-5	.	TRBD1	TRBV30	CAWSGRTGGLLNQPQHF	TGTGCCTGGAGTGGGCGGACAGGGGGCCTCCTCAATCAGCCCCAGCATTTT
TRBJ1-1	few	.	TRBV30	CAWSAGSAFF	TGTGCCTGGAGTGCAGGGTCAGCTTTCTTT
TRBJ1-1	.	TRBD1	TRBV29-1	CSVGQGGDEAFF	TGCAGCGTCGGACAGGGGGGCGATGAAGCTTTCTTT
TRBJ2-2	.	.	TRBV29-1	CSVDAGIGTGELFF	TGCAGCGTTGACGCGGGAATCGGCACCGGGGAGCTGTTTTTT
TRBJ1-1	.	.	TRBV9	CASSARHGSAFF	TGTGCCAGCAGCGCACGACACGGGTCGGCTTTCTTT
TRBJ2-2	.	.	TRBV20-1	CSARRTGELFF	TGCAGTGCTAGAAGGACCGGGGAGCTGTTTTTT
TRBJ2-3	.	TRBD2	TRBV10-3	CAISNTGLPDTQYF	TGTGCCATCAGTAACACGGGACTACCAGATACGCAGTATTTT
TRBJ1-2	.	.	TRBV30	CAWRAGSWGGYTF	TGTGCCTGGAGAGCCGGGTCCTGGGGTGGCTACACCTTC
TRBJ2-1	.	.	TRBV29-1	CSVVGTLEQFF	TGCAGCGTCGTCGGGACACTTGAGCAGTTCTTC
TRBJ1-6	few	TRBD1	TRBV6-6	CASRIGDRGLGSPLHF	TGTGCCAGCAGGATAGGGGACAGGGGGTTAGGATCACCCCTCCACTTT
TRBJ2-2	.	.	TRBV4-2	CASSQEGFPGSTGELFF	TGTGCCAGCAGCCAAGAGGGTTTTCCGGGGTCCACCGGGGAGCTGTTTTTT
TRBJ2-5	few	TRBD1	TRBV29-1	CSVGGTGMETQYF	TGCAGCGTTGGAGGGACAGGGATGGAGACCCAGTACTTC
TRBJ2-7	.	.	TRBV4-1	CASSLQSTSLYEQYF	TGCGCCAGCAGCCTTCAGTCGACGTCCCTCTACGAGCAGTACTTC
TRBJ2-5	.	.	TRBV14	CASSHLIETQYF	TGTGCCAGCAGCCACCTTATAGAGACCCAGTACTTC
TRBJ2-6	few	.	TRBV7-2	CASSSRTASSGANVLTF	TGTGCCAGCAGCTCGCGGACCGCGAGCTCTGGGGCCAACGTCCTGACTTTC
TRBJ1-1	.	.	TRBV7-9	CASSSPFGGSEAFF	TGTGCCAGCAGCTCCCCATTCGGGGGGTCTGAAGCTTTCTTT
TRBJ2-2	.	.	TRBV25-1	CASSGLVAGELFF	TGTGCCAGCAGTGGACTAGTAGCCGGGGAGCTGTTTTTT
TRBJ1-4	.	TRBD1	TRBV2	CATETRQGAEKLFF	TGTGCCACCGAGACCAGACAGGGGGCGGAAAAACTGTTTTTT
TRBJ1-2	.	TRBD1	TRBV9	CASSKDRAGGYTF	TGTGCCAGCAGCAAAGACAGGGCTGGTGGCTACACCTTC
TRBJ2-2	few	TRBD1	TRBV6-5	CASSFSTGVGTGELFF	TGTGCCAGCAGTTTCTCCACAGGGGTGGGCACCGGGGAGCTGTTTTTT
TRBJ2-5	.	TRBD1	TRBV15	CATSRRTGGQETQYF	TGTGCCACCAGCCGTCGGACAGGGGGCCAAGAGACCCAGTACTTC
TRBJ1-1	once	.	TRBV28	CASSSGGEGHTEAFF	TGTGCCAGCAGTTCCGGAGGGGAAGGGCACACTGAAGCTTTCTTT
TRBJ1-2	once	TRBD1	TRBV2	CASGGQPRPGYTF	TGTGCCAGCGGGGGACAGCCTCGACCGGGCTACACCTTC
TRBJ2-3	many	.	TRBV11-3	CASSFGGMGSDTQYF	TGTGCCAGCAGCTTCGGCGGGATGGGGTCAGATACGCAGTATTTT
TRBJ2-7	.	TRBD1	TRBV5-1	CASSTNTGTEYEQYF	TGCGCCAGCAGCACCAACACCGGGACAGAATACGAGCAGTACTTC
TRBJ1-3	.	TRBD1	TRBV5-1	CASSPGGPGNTIYF	TGCGCCAGCAGCCCAGGGGGGCCTGGAAACACCATATATTTT
TRBJ2-4	.	TRBD2	TRBV29-1	CSVELAGVIQYF	TGCAGCGTTGAACTAGCGGGGGTTATTCAGTACTTC
TRBJ1-6	.	.	TRBV9	CASSVGWSNSPLHF	TGTGCCAGCAGCGTAGGCTGGTCTAATTCACCCCTCCACTTT